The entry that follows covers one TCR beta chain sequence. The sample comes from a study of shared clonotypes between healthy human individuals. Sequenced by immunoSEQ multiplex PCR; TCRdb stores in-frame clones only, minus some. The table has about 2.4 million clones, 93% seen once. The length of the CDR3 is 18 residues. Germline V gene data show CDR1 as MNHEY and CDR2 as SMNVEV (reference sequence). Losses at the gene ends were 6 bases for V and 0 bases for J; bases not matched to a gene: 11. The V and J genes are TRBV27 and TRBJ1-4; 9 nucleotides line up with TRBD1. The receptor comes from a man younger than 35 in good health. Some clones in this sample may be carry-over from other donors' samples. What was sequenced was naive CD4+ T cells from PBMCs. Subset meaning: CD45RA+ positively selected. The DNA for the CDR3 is TGTGCCAGCAGCGTCGCCGGGACAGGGCTATCAACTAATGAAAAACTGTTTTTT. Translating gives CASSVAGTGLSTNEKLFF.